The present T cell receptor beta chain was sequenced within a study of metastatic and nonmetastatic thyroid tumors. The overall study: A comparison of repertoires was made across blood and tumor or nodule tissue from malignant and benign thyroid patients.

Germline CDR1 SGHVS, CDR2 FNYEAQ. The CDR3 runs 15 residues. J gave up 1 base and V 1 base, and 3 bases lay outside the gene matches. This clone was detected many times. Its antigen remains unidentified. Authors' analysis steps: The study took CDR3 differences across clinicopathological groups and made a distant-metastasis classifier for papillary thyroid cancer from them. MiXCR reprocessed the PCR reads for TCRdb. In this record, the V and J calls reflect TCRdb's handling and not the investigators' own analysis. The table records around 42,000 clones, about 12% of them present only once. Thyroid surgery was performed in patients who had received no treatment beforehand. Findings and caveats of the study: Malignant tumors reportedly showed significantly higher TCR beta diversity than benign nodules in both blood and tumor.

The receptor's source is a male donor with papillary thyroid cancer or a benign thyroid nodule (not recorded which). Some clones in this sample may be carry-over from other donors' samples. V gene TRBV7-6 combines with J gene TRBJ1-2; 7 nucleotides align to TRBD1. The sample comprised blood. CDR3 in amino acids: CASSLGQGHNYGYTF. The CDR3 DNA is TGTGCCAGCAGCTTAGGACAGGGCCATAACTATGGCTACACCTTC.